Described below is a single TCR beta chain sequence and its context. No antigen is known for it. There are no base qualities to consult, and no much larger clone falls within one base. This entry is derived from a study of CD8 T cells in ankylosing spondylitis (dated by TCRdb to 2016 to 2017). Some background on the complete study: The study profiled T cell receptor beta repertoires in healthy donors and ankylosing spondylitis patients to find disease-linked TCR variants. The full study cohort was made up of about 25 ankylosing spondylitis patients and fewer than 120 healthy donors. Peripheral blood samples were taken, and synovial fluid was additionally collected from ankylosing spondylitis patients.

Instrument on record: Illumina HiSeq 2500. Quantitative 5'-RACE with molecular barcodes was the method used to prepare the TCR beta libraries. The paper's processing steps were these. A new computational method, built on a probabilistic model of VDJ rearrangement, was used to identify disease-linked TCR variants. TCRdb's own reprocessing of the public reads used fastp at Q25 and MiXCR and kept productive beta chains. Rows merge per CDR3 protein into single entries with the most common DNA and genes. V and J calls and clone size were set by TCRdb, not the authors. The sample table contains about 340,000 distinct CDR3 sequences; only one count was recorded for roughly 20% of them. In total, the top ten clones hold roughly 13% of the sample. The CDR3, from cysteine to phenylalanine, totals 12 residues. Of all the DNA, just the CDR3 is kept, 36 bases in frame from base 1. Based on the germline V gene (reference sequence), the CDR1 and CDR2 sequences are SEHNR and FQNEAQ. V was cut back by 5 bases and J by 5 bases, leaving a gap of 8 bases between them.

The full study reports these points: A TCR beta motif of about eight highly homologous amino acid variants appeared characteristic of blood from ankylosing spondylitis patients. The disease-linked clones were reported as significantly enriched in matched synovial fluid samples from ankylosing spondylitis patients. Some of the motif variants had been reported before in the synovial fluid and blood of reactive arthritis patients, a finding that suggests common disease-initiation mechanisms. A CD8+ phenotype was shown by the disease-linked clones, which were found at relatively low frequencies in peripheral blood.

Recombination connected TRBV7-9 to TRBJ2-3; the D gene cannot be named for sure. Sample: blood, either unsorted or a sorted T cell fraction (not recorded which). The origin of this receptor is a male donor with ankylosing spondylitis or in good health (not recorded which). The CDR3 corresponds to CASSTPRDTQYF. DNA sequence: TGTGCCAGCAGCACCCCGCGAGATACGCAGTATTTT.